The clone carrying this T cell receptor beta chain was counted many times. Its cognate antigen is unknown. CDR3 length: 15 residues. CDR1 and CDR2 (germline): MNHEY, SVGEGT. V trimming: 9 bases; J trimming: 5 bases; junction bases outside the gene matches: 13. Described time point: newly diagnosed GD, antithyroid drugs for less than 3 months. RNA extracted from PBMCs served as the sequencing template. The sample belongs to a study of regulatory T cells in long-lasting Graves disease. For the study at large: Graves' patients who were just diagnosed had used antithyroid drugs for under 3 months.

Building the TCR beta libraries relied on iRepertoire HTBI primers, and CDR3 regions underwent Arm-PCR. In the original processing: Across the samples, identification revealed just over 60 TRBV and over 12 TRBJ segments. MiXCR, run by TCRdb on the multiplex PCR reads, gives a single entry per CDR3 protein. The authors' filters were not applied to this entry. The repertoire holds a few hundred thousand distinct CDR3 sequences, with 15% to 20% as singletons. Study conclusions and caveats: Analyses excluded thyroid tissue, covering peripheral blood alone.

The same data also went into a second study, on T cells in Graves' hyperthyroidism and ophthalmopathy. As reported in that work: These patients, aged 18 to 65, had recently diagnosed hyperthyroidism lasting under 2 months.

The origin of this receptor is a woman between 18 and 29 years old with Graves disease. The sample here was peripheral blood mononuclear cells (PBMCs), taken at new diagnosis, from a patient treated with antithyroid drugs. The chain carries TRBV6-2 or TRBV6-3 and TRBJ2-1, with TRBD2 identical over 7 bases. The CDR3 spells CASRLASGQHNEQFF. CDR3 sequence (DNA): TGTGCCAGTAGGTTGGCTAGCGGTCAACACAATGAGCAGTTCTTC.